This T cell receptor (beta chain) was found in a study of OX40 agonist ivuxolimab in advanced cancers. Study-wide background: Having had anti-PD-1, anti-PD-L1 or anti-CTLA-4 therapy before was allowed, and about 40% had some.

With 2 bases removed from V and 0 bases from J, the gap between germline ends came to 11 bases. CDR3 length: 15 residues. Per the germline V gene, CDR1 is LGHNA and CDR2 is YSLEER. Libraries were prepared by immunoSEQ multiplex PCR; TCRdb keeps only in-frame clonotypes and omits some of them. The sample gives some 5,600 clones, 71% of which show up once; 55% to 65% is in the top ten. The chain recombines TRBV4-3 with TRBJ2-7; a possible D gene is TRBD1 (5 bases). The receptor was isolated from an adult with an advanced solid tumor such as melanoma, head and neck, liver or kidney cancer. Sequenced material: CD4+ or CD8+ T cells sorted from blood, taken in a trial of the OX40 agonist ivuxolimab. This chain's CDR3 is CASSQSRVGSYEQYF. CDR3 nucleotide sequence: TGCGCCAGCAGCCAAAGCAGGGTGGGCTCCTACGAGCAGTACTTC.